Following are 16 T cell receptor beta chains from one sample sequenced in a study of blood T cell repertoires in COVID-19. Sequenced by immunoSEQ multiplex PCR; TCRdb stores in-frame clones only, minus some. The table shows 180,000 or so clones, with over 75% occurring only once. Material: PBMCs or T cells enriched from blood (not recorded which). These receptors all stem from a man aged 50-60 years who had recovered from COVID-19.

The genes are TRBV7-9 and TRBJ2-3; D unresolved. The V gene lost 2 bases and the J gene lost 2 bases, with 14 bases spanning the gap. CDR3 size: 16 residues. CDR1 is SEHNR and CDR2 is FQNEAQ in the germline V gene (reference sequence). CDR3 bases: TGTGCCAGCAGCTTAATTAGGCGCACAGACACAGATACGCAGTATTTT. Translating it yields CASSLIRRTDTDTQYF.

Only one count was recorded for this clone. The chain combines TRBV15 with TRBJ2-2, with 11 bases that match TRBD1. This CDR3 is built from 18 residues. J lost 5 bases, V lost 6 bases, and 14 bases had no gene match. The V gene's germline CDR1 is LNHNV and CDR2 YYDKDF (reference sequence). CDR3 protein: CATRWVGGGQGETGELFF. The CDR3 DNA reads TGTGCCACCAGGTGGGTAGGTGGGGGACAGGGGGAAACCGGGGAGCTGTTTTTT.

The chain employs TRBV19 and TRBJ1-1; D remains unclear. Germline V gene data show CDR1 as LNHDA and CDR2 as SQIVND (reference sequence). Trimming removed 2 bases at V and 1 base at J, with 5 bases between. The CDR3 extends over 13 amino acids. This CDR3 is CASSIRQNTEAFF. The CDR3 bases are TGTGCCAGTAGTATAAGACAGAACACTGAAGCTTTCTTT.

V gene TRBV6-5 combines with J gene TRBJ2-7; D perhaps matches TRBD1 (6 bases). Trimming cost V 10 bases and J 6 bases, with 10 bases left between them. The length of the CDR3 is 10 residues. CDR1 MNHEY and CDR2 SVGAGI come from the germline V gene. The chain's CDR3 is CATNRAEQYF. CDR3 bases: TGTGCCACCAACAGGGCCGAGCAGTACTTC.

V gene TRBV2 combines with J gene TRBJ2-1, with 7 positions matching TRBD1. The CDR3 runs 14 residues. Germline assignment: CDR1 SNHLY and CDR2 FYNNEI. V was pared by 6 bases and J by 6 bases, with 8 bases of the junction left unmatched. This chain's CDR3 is CASSGFRDSNEQFF. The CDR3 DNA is TGTGCCAGCAGCGGGTTCCGGGACAGCAATGAGCAGTTCTTC. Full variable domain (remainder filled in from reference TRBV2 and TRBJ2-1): EPEVTQTPSHQVTQMGQEVILRCVPISNHLYFYWYRQILGQKVEFLVSFYNNEISEKSEIFDDQFSVERPDGSNFTLKIRSTKLEDSAMYFCASSGFRDSNEQFFGPGTRLTVL.

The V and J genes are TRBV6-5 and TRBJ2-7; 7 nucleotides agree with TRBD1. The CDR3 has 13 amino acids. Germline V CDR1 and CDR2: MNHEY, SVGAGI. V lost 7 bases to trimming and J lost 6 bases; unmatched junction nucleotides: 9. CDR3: CASTRDRVGEQYF. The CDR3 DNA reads TGTGCCAGCACCAGAGACAGGGTGGGCGAGCAGTACTTC.

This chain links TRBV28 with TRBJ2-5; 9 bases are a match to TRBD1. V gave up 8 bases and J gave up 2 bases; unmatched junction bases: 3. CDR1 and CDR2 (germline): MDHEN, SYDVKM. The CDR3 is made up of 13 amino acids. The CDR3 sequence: CASLQGAQETQYF. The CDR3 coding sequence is TGTGCCAGCCTACAGGGGGCTCAAGAGACCCAGTACTTC.

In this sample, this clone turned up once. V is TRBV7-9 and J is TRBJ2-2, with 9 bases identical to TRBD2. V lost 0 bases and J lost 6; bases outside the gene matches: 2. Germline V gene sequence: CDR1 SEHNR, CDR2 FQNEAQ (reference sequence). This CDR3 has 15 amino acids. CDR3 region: CASSLAGLAAGELFF. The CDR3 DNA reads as TGTGCCAGCAGCTTAGCGGGACTAGCCGCCGGGGAGCTGTTTTTT.

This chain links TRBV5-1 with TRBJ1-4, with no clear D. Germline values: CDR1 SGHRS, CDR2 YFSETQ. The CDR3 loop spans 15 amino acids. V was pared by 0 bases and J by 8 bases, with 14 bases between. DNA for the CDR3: TGCGCCAGCAGCTTGGAAGTAGGGAAGCGGGAAAAACTGTTTTTT. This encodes CASSLEVGKREKLFF.

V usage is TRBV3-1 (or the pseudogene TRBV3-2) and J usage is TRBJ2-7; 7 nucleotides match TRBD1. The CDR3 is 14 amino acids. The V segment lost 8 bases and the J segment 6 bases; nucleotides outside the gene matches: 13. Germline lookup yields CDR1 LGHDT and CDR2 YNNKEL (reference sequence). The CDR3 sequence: CASAASRGTSEQYF. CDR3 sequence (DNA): TGTGCCAGCGCGGCTAGCAGGGGGACGAGCGAGCAGTACTTC.

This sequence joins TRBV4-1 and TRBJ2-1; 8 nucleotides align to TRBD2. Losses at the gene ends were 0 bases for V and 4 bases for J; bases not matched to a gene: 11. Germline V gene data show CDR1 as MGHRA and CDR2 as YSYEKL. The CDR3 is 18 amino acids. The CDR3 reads CASSQEIGTSGTYNEQFF. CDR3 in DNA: TGCGCCAGCAGCCAAGAAATCGGAACTAGCGGCACTTACAATGAGCAGTTCTTC.

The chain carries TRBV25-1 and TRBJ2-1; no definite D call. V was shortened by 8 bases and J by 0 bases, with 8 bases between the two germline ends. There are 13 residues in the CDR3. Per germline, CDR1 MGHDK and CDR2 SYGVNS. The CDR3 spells CASAGSSYNEQFF. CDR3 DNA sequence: TGTGCCAGCGCTGGCAGCTCCTACAATGAGCAGTTCTTC.

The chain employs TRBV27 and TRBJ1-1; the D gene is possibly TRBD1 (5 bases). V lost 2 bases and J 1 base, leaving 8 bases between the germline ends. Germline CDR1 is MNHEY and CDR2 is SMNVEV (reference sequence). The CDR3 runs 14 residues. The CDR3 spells CASSLGQQNTEAFF. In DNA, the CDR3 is TGTGCCAGCAGTTTAGGACAACAGAACACTGAAGCTTTCTTT.

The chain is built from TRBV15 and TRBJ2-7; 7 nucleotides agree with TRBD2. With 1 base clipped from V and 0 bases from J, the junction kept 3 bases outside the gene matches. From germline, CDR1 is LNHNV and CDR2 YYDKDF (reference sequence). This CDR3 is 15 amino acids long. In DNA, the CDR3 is TGTGCCACCAGCAGAGGCGGGGGTCTCTCCTACGAGCAGTACTTC. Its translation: CATSRGGGLSYEQYF. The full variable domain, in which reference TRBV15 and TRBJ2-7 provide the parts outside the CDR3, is DAMVIQNPRYQVTQFGKPVTLSCSQTLNHNVMYWYQQKSSQAPKLLFHYYDKDFNNEADTPDNFQSRRPNTSFCFLDIRSPGLGDTAMYLCATSRGGGLSYEQYFGPGTRLTVT.

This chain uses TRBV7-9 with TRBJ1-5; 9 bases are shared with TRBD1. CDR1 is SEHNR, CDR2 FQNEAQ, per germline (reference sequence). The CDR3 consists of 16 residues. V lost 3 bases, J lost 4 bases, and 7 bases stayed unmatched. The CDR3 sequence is CASSFSPGTGNQPQHF. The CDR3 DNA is TGTGCCAGCAGCTTCTCTCCGGGGACAGGGAATCAGCCCCAGCATTTT.

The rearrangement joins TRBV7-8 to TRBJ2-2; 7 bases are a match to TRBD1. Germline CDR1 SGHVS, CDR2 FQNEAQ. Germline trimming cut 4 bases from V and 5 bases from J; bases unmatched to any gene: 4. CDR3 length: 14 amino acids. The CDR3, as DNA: TGTGCCAGCAGCTCCGGGACAGAGACCGGGGAGCTGTTTTTT. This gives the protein CASSSGTETGELFF.